The clone carrying this TCR beta chain was seen ten or more times. Its antigen is not identified. This entry comes from a study of identical twins. One entry per CDR3 protein, called by TCRdb with MiXCR from the 5' RACE reads. Counted here are fewer than 450,000 distinct CDR3 sequences, 9% to 10% occurring once; the ten biggest clones make up about 9.1%. Study conclusions and caveats: With abundant cord blood beta clonotypes, insertions were fewer; memory repertoires showed no such pattern. Analyses based on zero insertions could be partly confounded by invariant MAIT and iNKT cells.

The germline V gene encodes CDR1 DFQATT and CDR2 SNEGSKA (reference sequence). V was clipped by 1 base and J by 6 bases, with 6 bases between them. The CDR3 contains 12 residues. The receptor's source is a woman aged 45 to 65 in good health. The sample comprised naive T cells sorted from blood. This chain links TRBV20-1 with TRBJ2-2; D is possibly TRBD2 (6 bases). The CDR3 region is CSARGGAGELFF. CDR3 in DNA: TGCAGTGCTAGAGGGGGGGCCGGGGAGCTGTTTTTT.